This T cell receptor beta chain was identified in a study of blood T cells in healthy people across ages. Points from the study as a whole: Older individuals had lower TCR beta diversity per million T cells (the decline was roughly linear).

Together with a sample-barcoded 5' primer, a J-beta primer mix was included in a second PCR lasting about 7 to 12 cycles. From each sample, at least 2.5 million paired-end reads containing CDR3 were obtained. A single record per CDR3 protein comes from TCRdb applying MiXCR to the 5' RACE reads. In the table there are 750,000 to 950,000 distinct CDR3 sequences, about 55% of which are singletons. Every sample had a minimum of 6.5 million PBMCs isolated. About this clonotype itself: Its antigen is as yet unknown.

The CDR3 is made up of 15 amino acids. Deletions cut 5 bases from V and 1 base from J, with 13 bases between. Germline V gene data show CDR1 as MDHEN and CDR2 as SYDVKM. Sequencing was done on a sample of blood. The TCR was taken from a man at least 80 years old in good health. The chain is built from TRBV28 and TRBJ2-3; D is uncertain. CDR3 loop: CASSRPARGTDTQYF. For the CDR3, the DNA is TGTGCCAGCAGTCGACCAGCCCGCGGCACAGATACGCAGTATTTT.